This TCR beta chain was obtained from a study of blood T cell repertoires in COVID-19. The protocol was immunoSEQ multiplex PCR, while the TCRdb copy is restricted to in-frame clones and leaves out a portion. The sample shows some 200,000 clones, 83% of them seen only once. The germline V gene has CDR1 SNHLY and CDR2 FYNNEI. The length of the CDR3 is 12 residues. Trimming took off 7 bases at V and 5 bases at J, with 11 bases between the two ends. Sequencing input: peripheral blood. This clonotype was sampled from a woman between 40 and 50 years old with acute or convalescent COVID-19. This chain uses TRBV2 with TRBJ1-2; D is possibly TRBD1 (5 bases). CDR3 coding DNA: TGTGCCAGCACGGGGGAAGGGTATGGCTACACCTTC. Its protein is CASTGEGYGYTF. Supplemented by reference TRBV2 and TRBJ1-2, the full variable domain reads EPEVTQTPSHQVTQMGQEVILRCVPISNHLYFYWYRQILGQKVEFLVSFYNNEISEKSEIFDDQFSVERPDGSNFTLKIRSTKLEDSAMYFCASTGEGYGYTFGSGTRLTVV.